These 27 T cell receptor beta chains came from one sample sequenced in a study of cytomegalovirus exposure and HLA in healthy donors. With 60 Vbeta and 13 Jbeta primers, the PCR was carried out. Measured with immunoSEQ multiplex PCR; TCRdb has only the in-frame clones, and not every one. Of fewer than 200,000 clones listed, about an eighth are singletons. The sequenced sample consisted of PBMCs. These receptor sequences come from a man aged 50 to 59 in good health and CMV-seropositive.

CDR3 DNA sequence: TGCAGCGTTGAAGGACAGGGCTACGAGCAGTACTTC. Translation: CSVEGQGYEQYF. The chain employs TRBV29-1 and TRBJ2-7; 7 bases map to TRBD1. The V and J ends lost 1 base and 3 bases, in that order; junction bases with no gene match: 0. The CDR3 is made up of 12 amino acids. Germline lookup yields CDR1 SQVTM and CDR2 ANQGSEA.

This clone appeared a few times. This chain joins TRBV18 and TRBJ2-4; 11 bases match TRBD2. The CDR3 has 16 residues. Trimming removed 3 bases from V and 9 bases from J; junction bases left unmatched: 10. CDR1 is KGHSH, CDR2 LQKENI, per germline. This chain's CDR3 is CASSPITSGGPFIQYF. The CDR3 coding sequence is TGTGCCAGCTCACCCATTACTAGCGGGGGTCCCTTCATTCAGTACTTC.

There are a few counts of this clone. The rearrangement joins TRBV9 to TRBJ2-3, with D possibly being TRBD2 (7 bases). The V gene lost 0 bases and the J gene lost 4 bases, with 12 bases spanning the gap. Germline CDR1 and CDR2: SGDLS and YYNGEE. The CDR3 sequence is 15 residues long. The chain's CDR3 is CASSVGAGTSDTQYF. In nucleotides, the CDR3 is TGTGCCAGCAGCGTAGGAGCGGGGACATCAGATACGCAGTATTTT.

This clone was counted between two and nine times. The chain carries TRBV5-6 and TRBJ1-2; 7 nucleotides match TRBD1. The germline gives CDR1 SGHDT, CDR2 YYEEEE. With 0 bases clipped from V and 8 bases from J, the junction kept 7 bases outside the gene matches. The CDR3 runs to 14 residues. CDR3 DNA sequence: TGTGCCAGCAGCTTGGTCAGGGGGTTCGGAGGCTACACCTTC. This gives the protein CASSLVRGFGGYTF.

The gene calls are TRBV5-5 and TRBJ2-7; the match to TRBD2 covers 7 bases. The CDR3 runs to 15 residues. Germline V gene sequence: CDR1 SGHKS, CDR2 YYEKEE (reference sequence). V was pared by 4 bases and J by 7 bases, with 14 bases of the junction left unmatched. The CDR3 loop reads CASSPEGGGGGEQYV. The DNA of the CDR3 is TGTGCCAGCAGCCCCGAGGGTGGGGGGGGAGGAGAGCAGTACGTC.

This clone was seen only a few times. In DNA, the CDR3 is TGTGCCAGCAGTTACGGGCTAGCGGGGGGTTACAATGAGCAGTTCTTC. It translates to CASSYGLAGGYNEQFF. The chain joins TRBV6-5 to TRBJ2-1; 11 positions match TRBD2. V shed 2 bases, J shed 4 bases, and the junction held 4 bases outside the gene matches. Germline lookup yields CDR1 MNHEY and CDR2 SVGAGI. The CDR3 sequence is 16 residues long.

Worth noting for this clone: Other DNA sequences in the same sample also yield this CDR3. The V and J genes are TRBV9 and TRBJ2-1; 12 positions match TRBD2. The CDR3 has 15 amino acids. CDR1 and CDR2 from the germline V gene are SGDLS and YYNGEE. The junction had 2 bases not matched to a gene; V was cut back by 0 bases and J by 7 bases. CDR3 amino acids: CASSVGTSGVNEQFF. CDR3 DNA: TGTGCCAGCAGCGTAGGGACTAGCGGGGTTAATGAGCAGTTCTTC. The complete variable domain, with remaining parts taken from reference TRBV9 and TRBJ2-1, reads DSGVTQTPKHLITATGQRVTLRCSPRSGDLSVYWYQQSLDQGLQFLIQYYNGEERAKGNILERFSAQQFPDLHSELNLSSLELGDSALYFCASSVGTSGVNEQFFGPGTRLTVL.

The chain joins TRBV4-2 to TRBJ1-2, with D perhaps TRBD1 (5 bases). Trimming stripped 0 bases from V and 3 bases from J, with 11 bases between. The CDR3 totals 15 residues. CDR1 and CDR2 from the germline V gene are LGHNA and YNFKEQ. CDR3 loop: CASSQESRGDYGYTF. The CDR3 nucleotides read TGTGCCAGCAGCCAAGAAAGCCGGGGGGACTATGGCTACACCTTC.

This clone occurred a few times. The J gene is TRBJ2-7, the V gene TRBV15; D might be TRBD1 (6 bases). Germline V gene data show CDR1 as LNHNV and CDR2 as YYDKDF (reference sequence). V was cut by 0 bases and J by 3 bases, with 9 bases left in between. The CDR3 covers 14 residues. The CDR3 spells CATSRDPQGYEQYF. DNA of the CDR3: TGTGCCACCAGCAGAGATCCACAGGGCTACGAGCAGTACTTC.

DNA of the CDR3: TGTGCCAGCAGTCTGACTAGCGGAAGCACAGATACGCAGTATTTT. The encoded protein is CASSLTSGSTDTQYF. This chain links TRBV27 with TRBJ2-3; TRBD2 agrees at 9 bases. Germline loops: CDR1 MNHEY, CDR2 SMNVEV (reference sequence). The CDR3 length is 15 residues. With 5 bases clipped from V and 0 bases from J, the junction kept 3 bases outside the gene matches.

This chain joins TRBV5-1 and TRBJ2-3, with 11 bases identical to TRBD2. The CDR3 spans 16 residues. Germline values: CDR1 SGHRS, CDR2 YFSETQ. The V and J ends lost 1 base and 2 bases, in that order; junction bases with no gene match: 3. The CDR3 DNA reads as TGCGCCAGCAGCTTGCTAGCGGGGGGCCTCACAGATACGCAGTATTTT. This encodes CASSLLAGGLTDTQYF.

The chain recombines TRBV28 with TRBJ2-7, with 8 positions matching TRBD1. CDR1 is MDHEN, CDR2 SYDVKM, per germline. This CDR3 has 13 residues. J was trimmed by 3 bases and V by 6 bases; bases with no gene match: 4. The DNA of the CDR3 is TGTGCCAGCAGGGAAGGACAGGGCTACGAGCAGTACTTC. Residues: CASREGQGYEQYF.

V is TRBV7-2 and J is TRBJ2-5; D possibly corresponds to TRBD2 (5 bases). V lost 5 bases to trimming and J lost 5 bases, with 18 bases between them. In germline, CDR1 is SGHTA, CDR2 FQGNSA. CDR3 length: 15 residues. CDR3 amino acids: CASSQRKGSWETQYF. Here the CDR3 DNA reads TGTGCCAGCAGCCAGCGGAAGGGTTCTTGGGAGACCCAGTACTTC.

The gene calls are TRBV7-2 and TRBJ2-2; a possible D gene is TRBD1 (5 bases). The CDR3 covers 15 residues. Germline CDR1 is SGHTA and CDR2 is FQGNSA. V was pared by 5 bases and J by 1 base, with 11 bases between. CDR3 loop: CASSRTPQNTGELFF. For the CDR3, the DNA is TGTGCCAGCAGCCGGACACCTCAGAACACCGGGGAGCTGTTTTTT.

This clone appeared a few times. V usage is TRBV27 and J usage is TRBJ1-1, with D perhaps TRBD1 (6 bases). Trimming took off 5 bases at V and 1 base at J, with 23 bases between the two ends. The CDR3 has 18 residues. The V gene's germline CDR1 is MNHEY and CDR2 SMNVEV (reference sequence). The CDR3 sequence: CASSPIWTDPRRNTEAFF. The CDR3 DNA follows: TGTGCCAGCAGTCCTATATGGACAGACCCCCGACGGAACACTGAAGCTTTCTTT.

This chain joins TRBV7-2 and TRBJ2-2; 9 bases match TRBD1. The germline CDR1 and CDR2 sequences are SGHTA and FQGNSA. The V and J ends lost 3 bases and 7 bases, in that order; junction bases with no gene match: 12. This CDR3 comprises 17 residues. CDR3 loop: CASSFPGQGKLGGELFF. The CDR3 region has the DNA TGTGCCAGCAGCTTCCCGGGACAGGGAAAATTAGGCGGGGAGCTGTTTTTT.

The V and J genes are TRBV5-4 and TRBJ2-5, with TRBD1 identical over 7 bases. J was trimmed by 2 bases and V by 5 bases; bases with no gene match: 9. This CDR3 is built from 15 residues. The V gene's germline CDR1 is SGHNT and CDR2 YYREEE (reference sequence). In DNA, the CDR3 is TGTGCCAGCAGATTTTGGACAGGCGAACAAGAGACCCAGTACTTC. This encodes CASRFWTGEQETQYF. The full variable domain, rest sourced from reference TRBV5-4 and TRBJ2-5, is ETGVTQSPTHLIKTRGQQVTLRCSSQSGHNTVSWYQQALGQGPQFIFQYYREEENGRGNFPPRFSGLQFPNYSSELNVNALELDDSALYLCASRFWTGEQETQYFGPGTRLLVL.

J is TRBJ2-1 and V is TRBV27; TRBD2 matches 10 bases. The CDR3 has 15 amino acids. Trimming cost V 5 bases and J 4 bases; bases outside gene matches: 5. Germline-derived CDR1 and CDR2 are MNHEY and SMNVEV (reference sequence). CDR3 residues: CASSRLAGDYNEQFF. The DNA of the CDR3 is TGTGCCAGCAGTCGCCTAGCGGGGGATTACAATGAGCAGTTCTTC.

This sequence joins TRBV28 and TRBJ2-7; 8 nucleotides align to TRBD2. J was trimmed by 9 bases and V by 6 bases; bases with no gene match: 10. Germline V gene lookup returns CDR1 MDHEN and CDR2 SYDVKM. The length of the CDR3 is 13 residues. Here the CDR3 reads CASSGGVLRLQYV. CDR3 in DNA: TGTGCCAGCAGCGGGGGGGTACTACGATTGCAGTACGTC.

The rearrangement joins TRBV11-3 to TRBJ1-4; 7 bases are a match to TRBD1. The CDR3 has 14 residues. V shed 5 bases and J 7 bases; nucleotides not matched to a gene: 7. The germline V gene has CDR1 SGHNT and CDR2 YENEEA. The CDR3 DNA follows: TGTGCCAGCAGCGTCGACAGGGTTGCTGAAAAACTGTTTTTT. Translating it yields CASSVDRVAEKLFF.

The chain joins TRBV29-1 to TRBJ2-7; possibly TRBD1 for D (6 bases). The CDR3 sequence is 12 residues long. V lost 5 bases to trimming and J lost 2 bases, with 10 bases between them. Germline lookup yields CDR1 SQVTM and CDR2 ANQGSEA. In DNA form, the CDR3 reads TGCAGCGTTAAACAGGGAACCTACGAGCAGTACTTC. Amino acids: CSVKQGTYEQYF.

The chain combines TRBV7-2 with TRBJ2-7; TRBD2 agrees at 10 bases. CDR3 length equals 17 residues. Germline CDR1 is SGHTA and CDR2 is FQGNSA. V lost 4 bases, J lost 2 bases, and 11 bases stayed unmatched. The CDR3, as DNA: TGTGCCAGCAGCTCCTACCGGAGAAGCGGGGGGGCCTACGAGCAGTACGTC. Residues: CASSSYRRSGGAYEQYV.

In its sample, this clone was seen a few times. This rearrangement joins TRBV5-1 to TRBJ2-3; possible D gene TRBD1, 5 bases. CDR1 SGHRS and CDR2 YFSETQ come from the germline V gene. The length of the CDR3 is 14 residues. Trimming shortened V by 3 bases and J by 6 bases, and 14 bases separated the two germline ends. The CDR3 sequence: CASSSNGPGDTQYF. The DNA of the CDR3 is TGCGCCAGCAGCTCCAATGGACCAGGGGATACGCAGTATTTT.

This clone was seen a handful of times. The V and J genes are TRBV5-1 and TRBJ1-3, with a tentative D call TRBD1 (6 bases). The CDR3 is 16 residues long. The germline CDR1 and CDR2 sequences are SGHRS and YFSETQ. V was trimmed by 3 bases and J by 0 bases, leaving 13 bases between them. The CDR3 protein is CASSSTGLRSGNTIYF. The CDR3 region has the DNA TGCGCCAGCAGCTCAACAGGGCTACGCTCTGGAAACACCATATATTTT.

V is TRBV7-4 and J is TRBJ2-5; possibly TRBD1 for D (6 bases). Germline CDR1 and CDR2: SGHVT and SQSDAQ. The V gene lost 5 bases and the J gene lost 5 bases, with 18 bases spanning the gap. The CDR3 runs to 15 residues. The CDR3 here is CASSADLGARETQYF. The CDR3 DNA is TGTGCCAGCAGCGCAGACCTGGGGGCCCGGGAGACCCAGTACTTC.

V and J are TRBV28 and TRBJ2-4; D possibly corresponds to TRBD1 (6 bases). CDR3 length equals 14 residues. V lost 3 bases and J lost 7, with 13 bases in between. Germline values: CDR1 MDHEN, CDR2 SYDVKM. The CDR3 DNA reads TGTGCCAGCAGTTTTATGGGGGCGCGGAACATTCAGTACTTC. It codes for CASSFMGARNIQYF.

This clone has only a few counts. The rearrangement links TRBV28 to TRBJ1-1; tentative D call: TRBD1 (6 bases). Germline CDR1 reads MDHEN; CDR2 reads SYDVKM. CDR3 length: 14 residues. V was shortened by 2 bases and J by 4 bases, with 11 bases between the two germline ends. The CDR3 is CASSLGQRGTEAFF. The CDR3 region has the DNA TGTGCCAGCAGTTTAGGACAGAGGGGCACTGAAGCTTTCTTT.